Listed below are T cell receptor beta chains from one sample, sequenced in a study of shared clonotypes between healthy human individuals. Some clones are missing from TCRdb's copy, which holds only in-frame ones; the method was immunoSEQ multiplex PCR. The repertoire has hundreds of thousands of clones, over 65% of them found once; the top ten carry over 10%. Sequencing was performed on PBMCs. Receptor source: a middle-aged woman in good health. Some clones in this sample may be carry-over from other donors' samples. CDR3s include the opening cysteine and the closing phenylalanine or tryptophan. A D gene is named only where the DNA matches it firmly. Size is stated for part of the rows, as once, few or many counts, or as a class when the clone is expanded.

V gene,clone size,D gene,J gene,CDR3 protein,CDR3 DNA
TRBV7-9,once,TRBD2,TRBJ2-2,CASSATGLAAGELFF,TGTGCCAGCAGCGCCACGGGACTAGCGGCTGGGGAGCTGTTTTTT
TRBV18,-,TRBD2,TRBJ2-7,CASSRGGDSYEQYF,TGTGCCAGCTCACGGGGGGGGGACTCCTACGAGCAGTACTTC
TRBV7-3,-,-,TRBJ1-1,CASSLRGGSVNTEAFF,TGTGCCAGCAGCTTACGGGGGGGCAGCGTGAACACTGAAGCTTTCTTT
TRBV6-5,-,-,TRBJ2-7,CASSSFGTAGEQYF,TGTGCCAGCAGTTCCTTCGGGACGGCTGGCGAGCAGTACTTC
TRBV4-2,-,TRBD2,TRBJ2-1,CASSQDYYLAGSGYNEQFF,TGTGCCAGCAGCCAAGACTACTATTTAGCGGGATCAGGCTACAATGAGCAGTTCTTC
TRBV5-1,-,-,TRBJ1-2,CASSPSRRQDVGGYTF,TGCGCCAGCAGCCCCTCCCGGAGACAGGACGTGGGGGGCTACACCTTC
TRBV11-2,once,-,TRBJ1-4,CASSHGRRKEEKLFF,TGTGCCAGCAGCCACGGACGGCGAAAAGAGGAAAAACTGTTTTTT
TRBV5-4,-,-,TRBJ2-3,CASSSGRPSTDTQYF,TGTGCCAGCAGCTCGGGACGGCCTAGCACAGATACGCAGTATTTT
TRBV14,-,-,TRBJ1-4,CASSQERSGLYNEKLFF,TGTGCCAGCAGCCAAGAACGATCGGGTCTTTATAATGAAAAACTGTTTTTT
TRBV30,-,-,TRBJ2-5,CAWSVIRETQYF,TGTGCCTGGAGTGTAATCCGGGAGACCCAGTACTTC
TRBV25-1,-,-,TRBJ1-1,CASSERMTASEAFF,TGTGCCAGCAGTGAACGTATGACCGCCTCTGAAGCTTTCTTT
TRBV19,-,-,TRBJ1-5,CASKRVDSNQPQHF,TGTGCCAGTAAGCGGGTAGATAGCAATCAGCCCCAGCATTTT
TRBV11-2,-,-,TRBJ2-1,CASSLYGQNSYNEQFF,TGTGCCAGCAGCTTGTATGGCCAGAACTCCTACAATGAGCAGTTCTTC
TRBV28,-,TRBD1,TRBJ2-1,CASSSPRGTGYNEQFF,TGTGCCAGCAGTTCACCCCGGGGGACAGGCTACAATGAGCAGTTCTTC
TRBV19,-,-,TRBJ2-1,CASREMAASPYNEQFF,TGTGCCAGTAGGGAAATGGCAGCATCGCCCTACAATGAGCAGTTCTTC
TRBV30,-,TRBD2,TRBJ2-1,CAWKVGRARANEQFF,TGTGCCTGGAAAGTCGGGAGGGCCAGGGCCAATGAGCAGTTCTTC